The rows below give T cell receptor beta chains drawn from one sample of a study of shared clonotypes between healthy human individuals. Using immunoSEQ multiplex PCR, the repertoire was profiled, and TCRdb retains in-frame clones only, with some absent. This table has about 2.4 million clones, 93% appearing once. Sequenced material: naive CD4+ T cells from PBMCs. The receptors were gathered from a man younger than 30 in good health. Some clones in this sample may be carry-over from other donors' samples. CDR3s include the opening cysteine and the closing phenylalanine or tryptophan. The order of the fields is clone size, D gene, V gene, J gene, CDR3 DNA, CDR3 protein. D genes are given only for firm matches. Size is stated for part of the rows, as once, few or many counts, or as a class when the clone is expanded.

clone size: -; D gene: TRBD2; V gene: TRBV28; J gene: TRBJ2-1; CDR3 DNA: TGTGCCAGCAGCGCGACTAGCGGGAGGATCAATGAGCAGTTCTTC; CDR3 protein: CASSATSGRINEQFF
clone size: -; D gene: TRBD1; V gene: TRBV4-2; J gene: TRBJ1-5; CDR3 DNA: TGTGCCAGCAGCCCCCAGGGGGCAATGTACAATCAGCCCCAGCATTTT; CDR3 protein: CASSPQGAMYNQPQHF
clone size: -; D gene: -; V gene: TRBV9; J gene: TRBJ2-2; CDR3 DNA: TGTGCCAGCAGCGGACCGGGTCCGAACACCGGGGAGCTGTTTTTT; CDR3 protein: CASSGPGPNTGELFF
clone size: once; D gene: -; V gene: TRBV6-6; J gene: TRBJ1-2; CDR3 DNA: TGTGCCAGCAAGGCCCCAGACAGTAGCTATGGCTACACCTTC; CDR3 protein: CASKAPDSSYGYTF
clone size: -; D gene: TRBD1; V gene: TRBV7-9; J gene: TRBJ1-5; CDR3 DNA: TGTGCCAGCAGCTTAGTACAGGGGGGTCACGGTCAGCCCCAGCATTTT; CDR3 protein: CASSLVQGGHGQPQHF
clone size: -; D gene: TRBD1; V gene: TRBV5-4; J gene: TRBJ1-1; CDR3 DNA: TGTGCCAGCACCTCCGGACAGGCCGCCACTGAAGCTTTCTTT; CDR3 protein: CASTSGQAATEAFF
clone size: -; D gene: TRBD1; V gene: TRBV4-1; J gene: TRBJ1-3; CDR3 DNA: TGCGCCAGCAGCCGGGACAGGACCTCTGGAAACACCATATATTTT; CDR3 protein: CASSRDRTSGNTIYF
clone size: once; D gene: -; V gene: TRBV11-2; J gene: TRBJ1-1; CDR3 DNA: TGTGCCAGCAGCTTAGATGGGGGGGTGAACACTGAAGCTTTCTTT; CDR3 protein: CASSLDGGVNTEAFF
clone size: -; D gene: -; V gene: TRBV2; J gene: TRBJ2-1; CDR3 DNA: TGTGCCAGCAGTAAGGGGAGGCGGGGTAACAGATACAATGAGCAGTTCTTC; CDR3 protein: CASSKGRRGNRYNEQFF
clone size: few; D gene: -; V gene: TRBV27; J gene: TRBJ1-1; CDR3 DNA: TGTGCCAGCAGGGAAAGAAACACTGAAGCTTTCTTT; CDR3 protein: CASRERNTEAFF
clone size: -; D gene: -; V gene: TRBV2; J gene: TRBJ2-5; CDR3 DNA: TGTGCCAGCAGTGGAAGAGACCAAGAGACCCAGTACTTC; CDR3 protein: CASSGRDQETQYF
clone size: -; D gene: -; V gene: TRBV5-6; J gene: TRBJ2-7; CDR3 DNA: TGTGCCAGCAGCTTGGGGCTTCCTACCTACGAGCAGTACTTC; CDR3 protein: CASSLGLPTYEQYF
clone size: -; D gene: TRBD1; V gene: TRBV6-1; J gene: TRBJ2-1; CDR3 DNA: TGTGCCAGCAGACCGGACAGGGGGGAGCAGTTCTTC; CDR3 protein: CASRPDRGEQFF
clone size: -; D gene: TRBD1; V gene: TRBV10-3; J gene: TRBJ1-5; CDR3 DNA: TGTGCCATCAGTGAAGGACAGGGAGGAAATCAGCCCCAGCATTTT; CDR3 protein: CAISEGQGGNQPQHF
clone size: -; D gene: -; V gene: TRBV4-1; J gene: TRBJ2-5; CDR3 DNA: TGCGCCAGCAGCCAATTTGCCCGGGAGACCCAGTACTTC; CDR3 protein: CASSQFARETQYF
clone size: -; D gene: TRBD2; V gene: TRBV7-9; J gene: TRBJ2-7; CDR3 DNA: TGTGCCAGCAGCTTGACTAGTGGCGCCGAAAAGGGAGGGGAGCAGTACTTC; CDR3 protein: CASSLTSGAEKGGEQYF
clone size: -; D gene: -; V gene: TRBV5-1; J gene: TRBJ2-1; CDR3 DNA: TGCGCCAGCAGCTTGGCCACCGGCGGCAATGAGCAGTTCTTC; CDR3 protein: CASSLATGGNEQFF
clone size: -; D gene: -; V gene: TRBV30; J gene: TRBJ1-4; CDR3 DNA: TGTGCCTGGAGGTTTGCCGGGCCTAATGAAAAACTGTTTTTT; CDR3 protein: CAWRFAGPNEKLFF
clone size: few; D gene: TRBD2; V gene: TRBV4-2; J gene: TRBJ2-1; CDR3 DNA: TGTGCCAGCAGCCAAGGTCTAGCGGGAGTGGGGAATGAGCAGTTCTTC; CDR3 protein: CASSQGLAGVGNEQFF
clone size: -; D gene: TRBD1; V gene: TRBV27; J gene: TRBJ2-7; CDR3 DNA: TGTGCCAGAGGACAGGCCACCTACGAGCAGTACTTC; CDR3 protein: CARGQATYEQYF
clone size: few; D gene: TRBD1; V gene: TRBV4-1; J gene: TRBJ1-2; CDR3 DNA: TGCGCCAGCAGTCAGACAGGGACCTGGGGCTACACCTTC; CDR3 protein: CASSQTGTWGYTF